These T cell receptor beta chains were read from a single sample in a study of shared clonotypes between healthy human individuals. The repertoire was sequenced with immunoSEQ multiplex PCR; TCRdb's copy has only in-frame clones and lacks some. Of 95,000 to 120,000 clones in the sample, about 70% are singletons; the top ten hold 24%. The sample taken for sequencing was memory CD8+ T cells sorted from blood. These receptors were collected from a woman between 25 and 40 years old in good health. Each CDR3 is given with its conserved first and last residue. Each record gives: J gene, V gene, D gene, clone size, CDR3 protein, CDR3 DNA. D genes are given only for firm matches. Clone size is given for some rows only: seen once, a few or many times, or a class if the clone is expanded.

TRBJ2-2 TRBV5-4 TRBD2 once CASRATSGSDTGELFF TGTGCCAGCAGAGCGACTAGCGGGAGTGACACCGGGGAGCTGTTTTTT
TRBJ2-1 TRBV11-3 NA NA CASSLVGDFDEQFF TGTGCCAGCAGCTTAGTGGGGGATTTCGATGAGCAGTTCTTC
TRBJ2-7 TRBV28 TRBD2 NA CASSYRTSGISEQYF TGTGCCAGCAGTTACCGGACTAGCGGGATCTCCGAGCAGTACTTC
TRBJ2-7 TRBV5-1 NA NA CASSLVSEVAYEQYF TGCGCCAGCAGCTTGGTCAGCGAAGTTGCCTACGAGCAGTACTTC
TRBJ2-7 TRBV9 NA NA CASSAQVDPTLYEQYF TGTGCCAGCAGCGCACAAGTGGACCCCACCCTCTACGAGCAGTACTTC
TRBJ2-7 TRBV5-6 NA NA CASSLVSPYEQYF TGTGCCAGCAGCTTGGTATCCCCCTACGAGCAGTACTTC
TRBJ1-1 TRBV28 NA NA CASSFPRMNTEAFF TGTGCCAGCAGTTTCCCGAGAATGAACACTGAAGCTTTCTTT
TRBJ2-7 TRBV4-1 TRBD1 NA CASSQGWTGGSYEQYF TGCGCCAGCAGCCAGGGATGGACAGGGGGTTCCTACGAGCAGTACTTC
TRBJ2-7 TRBV20-1 NA few CSMDKSYEQYF TGCAGTATGGACAAATCCTACGAGCAGTACTTC
TRBJ2-7 TRBV4-2 NA NA CASSWTEIYEQYF TGTGCCAGCAGCTGGACCGAGATTTACGAGCAGTACTTC
TRBJ2-2 TRBV7-9 NA NA CASSSTGREVNTGELFF TGTGCCAGCAGCTCGACGGGGCGCGAGGTGAACACCGGGGAGCTGTTTTTT
TRBJ2-7 TRBV29-1 TRBD1 NA CSAGTGVYEQYF TGCAGCGCCGGGACAGGGGTCTACGAGCAGTACTTC
TRBJ2-7 TRBV4-1 NA NA CASSQESGTLGSYEQYF TGCGCCAGCAGCCAGGAGTCCGGGACCCTAGGATCCTACGAGCAGTACTTC
TRBJ2-1 TRBV7-9 NA once CASSLRSQGSYNEQFF TGTGCCAGCAGCTTAAGAAGCCAGGGGTCCTACAATGAGCAGTTCTTC
TRBJ1-5 TRBV6-6 TRBD1 NA CASGGTGYQPQHF TGTGCCAGTGGGGGGACAGGGTATCAGCCCCAGCATTTT
TRBJ2-7 TRBV6-1 TRBD1 NA CASSVDRRYEQYF TGTGCCAGCAGTGTGGACAGGAGGTACGAGCAGTACTTC
TRBJ1-1 TRBV5-4 NA once CASSLGSEAEAFF TGTGCCAGCAGCTTAGGTTCCGAGGCTGAAGCTTTCTTT
TRBJ2-7 TRBV10-3 NA NA CAITPGLSYEQYF TGTGCCATCACCCCGGGACTGTCCTACGAGCAGTACTTC
TRBJ1-4 TRBV27 TRBD1 once CASWTGGEKLFF TGTGCCAGCTGGACAGGAGGTGAAAAACTGTTTTTT
TRBJ2-7 TRBV6-6 NA NA CASSVGTDSYEQYF TGTGCCAGCAGTGTTGGGACTGACTCCTACGAGCAGTACTTC
TRBJ2-7 TRBV25-1 TRBD2 few CASRAGGSANEQYF TGTGCCAGCCGCGCCGGGGGGTCGGCGAACGAGCAGTACTTC
TRBJ2-2 TRBV28 NA few CASSSTRGWKREPGELFF TGTGCCAGCAGTTCCACAAGGGGCTGGAAGAGGGAACCCGGGGAGCTGTTTTTT
TRBJ2-7 TRBV6-5 NA many CASSFDIPWDNKQYF TGTGCCAGCAGTTTTGACATCCCTTGGGATAACAAGCAGTACTTC
TRBJ2-7 TRBV6-7 NA few CASSWEGVSVYEQYF TGTGCCAGCAGTTGGGAGGGGGTTTCAGTCTACGAGCAGTACTTC
TRBJ2-3 TRBV7-2 TRBD2 many CASSPTSGTADTQYF TGTGCCAGCAGCCCGACTAGCGGGACCGCAGATACGCAGTATTTT
TRBJ2-1 TRBV18 NA NA CASSLNRYNEQFF TGTGCCAGCTCACTTAACCGCTACAATGAGCAGTTCTTC
TRBJ2-5 TRBV10-1 NA NA CASSEVRDQETQYF TGCGCCAGCAGTGAAGTGCGGGACCAAGAGACCCAGTACTTC
TRBJ2-7 TRBV29-1 TRBD1 once CSVEAGTDLYEQYF TGCAGCGTCGAAGCCGGGACAGACCTCTACGAGCAGTACTTC
TRBJ1-6 TRBV7-9 NA NA CASNRPSSYNSPLHF TGTGCCAGCAACCGGCCGAGCTCCTATAATTCACCCCTCCACTTT
TRBJ2-7 TRBV13 TRBD2 NA CASSLASGRDYEQYF TGTGCCAGCAGCTTAGCTAGCGGGAGAGATTACGAGCAGTACTTC
TRBJ2-7 TRBV29-1 TRBD2 few CSVEDLGRAGSNEQYF TGCAGCGTTGAAGATCTCGGGAGGGCCGGGTCTAACGAGCAGTACTTC
TRBJ2-1 TRBV28 NA many CASMSPGRSSYNEQFF TGTGCCAGCATGTCCCCCGGACGGAGCTCCTACAATGAGCAGTTCTTC
TRBJ1-2 TRBV2 TRBD1 NA CASSAWDRRPFYGYTF TGTGCCAGCAGTGCCTGGGACAGGCGACCTTTTTACGGCTACACCTTC
TRBJ1-1 TRBV25-1 NA NA CATTTLQGNLFF TGTGCCACCACTACGTTACAGGGAAATCTTTTCTTT
TRBJ2-7 TRBV29-1 TRBD1 NA CSVDRVGSYEQYF TGCAGCGTGGACAGGGTAGGCTCCTACGAGCAGTACTTC
TRBJ1-5 TRBV2 NA many CASSGARVGNQPQHF TGTGCCAGCAGTGGTGCCAGGGTGGGCAATCAGCCCCAGCATTTT
TRBJ2-1 TRBV20-1 TRBD1 NA CSVGGQVRFF TGCAGTGTAGGGGGCCAGGTCCGGTTCTTC
TRBJ1-3 TRBV7-9 NA NA CASSSGGGEGNGNTIYF TGTGCCAGCAGTTCAGGAGGGGGTGAGGGTAATGGAAACACCATATATTTT
TRBJ2-7 TRBV27 TRBD1 NA CASSLFTGGQGLKWQYF TGTGCCAGCAGTTTATTTACCGGGGGACAGGGGCTTAAGTGGCAGTACTTC
TRBJ2-3 TRBV7-2 NA few CASSPPDSTDTQYF TGTGCCAGCAGCCCCCCGGACTCTACAGATACGCAGTATTTT
TRBJ1-1 TRBV5-1 NA NA CASSLDGVPNTEAFF TGCGCCAGCAGCCTCGACGGGGTACCCAACACTGAAGCTTTCTTT
TRBJ2-5 TRBV2 NA NA CASSDGNTGGKGTQYF TGTGCCAGCAGTGATGGGAACACTGGGGGGAAGGGGACCCAGTACTTC
TRBJ2-6 TRBV6-1 NA many CASSGSNSGANVLTF TGTGCCAGCAGTGGCTCAAACTCTGGGGCCAACGTCCTGACTTTC
TRBJ1-3 TRBV15 NA many CATSSTSSGNTIYF TGTGCCACCAGCAGTACCAGCTCTGGAAACACCATATATTTT
TRBJ2-7 TRBV28 NA NA CASSWDRGRGYEQYF TGTGCCAGCAGTTGGGACCGGGGTCGGGGGTACGAGCAGTACTTC
TRBJ1-3 TRBV19 NA NA CASTLGGSGNTIYF TGTGCCAGTACCCTCGGGGGGTCTGGAAACACCATATATTTT
TRBJ2-7 TRBV14 NA NA CASSHTGTNEQYF TGTGCCAGCAGCCATACCGGGACAAACGAGCAGTACTTC
TRBJ2-7 TRBV13 NA NA CASSRQYEQYF TGTGCCAGCAGCCGGCAGTACGAGCAGTACTTC
TRBJ2-3 TRBV6-4 NA many CASSEKATDTQYF TGTGCCAGCAGTGAGAAGGCCACAGATACGCAGTATTTT
TRBJ2-7 TRBV7-6 NA NA CASSLHRERYEQYF TGTGCCAGCAGCCTACACAGGGAAAGGTACGAGCAGTACTTC